This TCR beta chain was profiled in a study of blood T cell repertoires in COVID-19. About the study: Sites across the United States, Italy and Spain contributed samples from acute and convalescent COVID-19. Nucleic acid was either cDNA or gDNA, and it came from T cells, B-cell-depleted T cells, or PBMCs.

Authors' data handling: The assay estimated nucleated cells by amplifying reference gene primers. The assay was immunoSEQ multiplex PCR, and TCRdb's table has in-frame clones only and misses some. The DNA was the basis for D and trimming; V, J and clone size are from that table. The table lists around 100,000 clones, roughly 86% of them singletons. V lost 4 bases, J lost 0 bases, and 6 bases lay in between. This CDR3 region has 13 residues. Germline CDR1 SGHRS, CDR2 YFSETQ. The rearrangement links TRBV5-1 to TRBJ2-3, with D perhaps matching TRBD2 (6 bases). Material: peripheral blood. This sequence originates from a human donor in a cohort sampled during active COVID-19. CDR3 amino acids: CASSGGSTDTQYF. In nucleotides, the CDR3 is TGCGCCAGCAGCGGGGGGAGCACAGATACGCAGTATTTT.